The 30 T cell receptor beta chains listed next were all sequenced from one sample in a study of blood T cell repertoires in COVID-19. The table came from immunoSEQ multiplex PCR; TCRdb's copy has only in-frame clones and leaves some out. The sample records 100,000 to 150,000 clones, roughly four fifths being singletons. The material sequenced was peripheral blood. These receptors were obtained from a man aged 30 to 45 with COVID-19, enrolled during active disease.

The V gene is TRBV5-6, the J gene TRBJ1-5, with D possibly being TRBD1 (5 bases). Germline assignment: CDR1 SGHDT and CDR2 YYEEEE. V lost 0 bases to trimming and J lost 0 bases, with 10 bases between them. The CDR3 loop spans 16 amino acids. The CDR3 DNA is TGTGCCAGCAGCTTGGGGACACAAGTTAGCAATCAGCCCCAGCATTTT. It yields the protein CASSLGTQVSNQPQHF. Supplemented by reference TRBV5-6 and TRBJ1-5, the full variable domain reads DAGVTQSPTHLIKTRGQQVTLRCSPKSGHDTVSWYQQALGQGPQFIFQYYEEEERQRGNFPDRFSGHQFPNYSSELNVNALLLGDSALYLCASSLGTQVSNQPQHFGDGTRLSIL.

V gene TRBV7-2 combines with J gene TRBJ2-1, with TRBD2 matching 8 bases. Germline-derived CDR1 and CDR2 are SGHTA and FQGNSA. J lost 7 bases, V lost 5 bases, and 10 bases had no gene match. This CDR3 has 15 residues. CDR3 in amino acids: CASSLSSGGTNEQFF. Here the CDR3 DNA reads TGTGCCAGCAGCCTAAGCAGCGGGGGAACGAATGAGCAGTTCTTC.

The rearrangement links TRBV28 to TRBJ2-7, with a tentative D call TRBD2 (6 bases). CDR3 length: 13 residues. Germline CDR1 MDHEN, CDR2 SYDVKM. Trimming pared 3 bases from V and 5 bases from J, leaving 11 bases between. The CDR3 here is CASSLGGKNEQYF. The CDR3 nucleotides are TGTGCCAGCAGTTTGGGGGGTAAGAACGAGCAGTACTTC.

The chain combines TRBV5-1 with TRBJ2-1, with 7 nucleotides matching TRBD1. Trimming removed 4 bases from V and 4 bases from J; junction bases left unmatched: 2. CDR1 SGHRS and CDR2 YFSETQ come from the germline V gene. The CDR3 extends over 13 amino acids. Here the CDR3 reads CASSLTGYNEQFF. The DNA for the CDR3 is TGCGCCAGCAGCCTGACAGGGTACAATGAGCAGTTCTTC.

V gene TRBV7-9 combines with J gene TRBJ1-2; the D gene is possibly TRBD1 (5 bases). Germline V gene lookup returns CDR1 SEHNR and CDR2 FQNEAQ (reference sequence). Between the trimmed V and J ends, which lost 1 base and 2 bases, there was a span of 14 bases. The CDR3 contains 16 residues. The CDR3 DNA is TGTGCCAGCAGCTTAGGCTTCGATGGGGGGAACTATGGCTACACCTTC. It translates to CASSLGFDGGNYGYTF.

This chain uses TRBV19 with TRBJ1-6; TRBD1 aligns across 10 bases. This CDR3 contains 16 residues. After removal of 10 bases from V and 7 bases from J, the junction contained 13 bases not matched to a gene. CDR1 is LNHDA, CDR2 SQIVND, per germline (reference sequence). CDR3: CATSTGTGAPNSPLHF. For the CDR3, the DNA is TGTGCCACCAGTACCGGGACAGGGGCACCGAATTCACCCCTCCACTTT.

In its sample, this clone was seen a few times. V usage is TRBV5-5 and J usage is TRBJ1-5, with 7 bases identical to TRBD1. CDR1 and CDR2 from the germline V gene are SGHKS and YYEKEE (reference sequence). The CDR3 runs 14 residues. V was clipped by 4 bases and J by 7 bases; unmatched bases: 8. CDR3: CASSRWEGGQPQHF. The CDR3 DNA sequence: TGTGCCAGCAGCAGATGGGAAGGGGGCCAGCCCCAGCATTTT.

The chain couples TRBV12-5 to TRBJ1-4; 7 nucleotides line up with TRBD1. Germline V CDR1 and CDR2: LGHNT, FRNRAP. This CDR3 is built from 17 residues. After removal of 6 bases from V and 0 bases from J, the junction contained 10 bases not matched to a gene. CDR3 amino acids: CASGFTGQIATNEKLFF. The CDR3, as DNA: TGTGCTAGTGGCTTCACGGGACAGATCGCAACTAATGAAAAACTGTTTTTT.

The V and J genes are TRBV6-5 and TRBJ1-2; D is ambiguous. The CDR3 has 11 amino acids. CDR1 MNHEY and CDR2 SVGAGI come from the germline V gene. V lost 7 bases and J lost 4, with 7 bases in between. The DNA for the CDR3 is TGTGCCAGCACTTCGAGCTATGGCTACACCTTC. The encoded protein is CASTSSYGYTF.

The chain combines TRBV10-3 with TRBJ2-7, with TRBD2 identical over 13 bases. The V gene end was trimmed by 10 bases and the J gene end by 2 bases; junction bases not matched to a gene: 5. The germline V gene encodes CDR1 ENHRY and CDR2 SYGVKD. This CDR3 is 14 amino acids long. Here the CDR3 reads CASRTSGGAYEQYF. The CDR3 nucleotides read TGTGCCAGCCGGACTAGCGGGGGAGCCTACGAGCAGTACTTC.

V usage is TRBV10-1 and J usage is TRBJ1-1; a possible D gene is TRBD1 (5 bases). With 2 bases removed from V and 1 base from J, the gap between germline ends came to 20 bases. The germline V gene has CDR1 WNHNN and CDR2 SYGVQD (reference sequence). CDR3 length: 18 residues. CDR3 in DNA: TGCGCCAGCAGTGAGGGTCCGCGGGACTCTTTACCGAACACTGAAGCTTTCTTT. It is translated as CASSEGPRDSLPNTEAFF.

This clone is a singleton in its sample. The chain carries TRBV10-1 and TRBJ2-7; 8 bases agree with TRBD1. CDR1 and CDR2 (germline): WNHNN, SYGVQD (reference sequence). V was clipped by 0 bases and J by 1 base; unmatched bases: 2. There are 15 residues in the CDR3. The CDR3 bases are TGCGCCAGCAGTGAGTCGAGGACAGGGTCCTACGAGCAGTACTTC. Amino acids: CASSESRTGSYEQYF.

The chain employs TRBV19 and TRBJ1-4; 7 bases agree with TRBD1. Germline trimming cut 9 bases from V and 2 bases from J; bases unmatched to any gene: 6. There are 14 residues in the CDR3. Germline assignment: CDR1 LNHDA and CDR2 SQIVND (reference sequence). The CDR3 reads CASATGQTNEKLFF. DNA for the CDR3: TGTGCCAGCGCTACGGGACAGACTAATGAAAAACTGTTTTTT.

This clone was observed once. V gene TRBV5-1 combines with J gene TRBJ2-5; 11 bases are a match to TRBD2. V was pared by 4 bases and J by 2 bases, with 7 bases of the junction left unmatched. Germline assignment: CDR1 SGHRS and CDR2 YFSETQ. The CDR3 covers 16 residues. CDR3 nucleotides: TGCGCCAGCAGCCGGGGACTAGCGGTCGAACAAGAGACCCAGTACTTC. Residues: CASSRGLAVEQETQYF.

This clone was seen once. CDR3 sequence (DNA): TGTGCCAGCAGCCGAAGAGTACAGGAGACCCAGTACTTC. Protein product: CASSRRVQETQYF. The rearrangement joins TRBV11-3 to TRBJ2-5; D gene unclear. Trimming pared 5 bases from V and 5 bases from J, leaving 12 bases between. CDR1 is SGHNT, CDR2 YENEEA, per germline. The CDR3 is 13 amino acids.

The J gene is TRBJ1-1, the V gene TRBV4-3, with TRBD1 matching 12 bases. In germline, CDR1 is LGHNA, CDR2 YSLEER. V gave up 6 bases and J gave up 1 base; unmatched junction bases: 6. This CDR3 region has 16 residues. The CDR3 DNA reads TGCGCCAGCAGAGAATCGGGACAGGGGGCGAACACTGAAGCTTTCTTT. It is translated as CASRESGQGANTEAFF.

The gene calls are TRBV9 and TRBJ2-3; 8 bases agree with TRBD2. CDR1 is SGDLS and CDR2 is YYNGEE in the germline V gene. This CDR3 is built from 16 residues. Germline trimming cut 3 bases from V and 5 bases from J; bases unmatched to any gene: 11. This chain's CDR3 is CASSAHPGLAIDTQYF. The CDR3 bases are TGTGCCAGCAGCGCTCACCCCGGACTAGCTATAGATACGCAGTATTTT.

This sequence joins TRBV5-4 and TRBJ1-2; the D gene is possibly TRBD1 (6 bases). The CDR3 runs to 13 residues. V shed 8 bases and J shed 2 bases, with 13 bases lying between them. Germline V gene data show CDR1 as SGHNT and CDR2 as YYREEE (reference sequence). The DNA for the CDR3 is TGTGCCAGTAACAGGGATGTGAACTATGGCTACACCTTC. It translates to CASNRDVNYGYTF.

V gene TRBV5-1 combines with J gene TRBJ1-1, with a possible D match to TRBD1 (5 bases). Germline values: CDR1 SGHRS, CDR2 YFSETQ. The CDR3 totals 13 residues. Trimming removed 4 bases at V and 8 bases at J, with 15 bases between. CDR3 sequence (DNA): TGCGCCAGCAGCCACCCGGGGGAGTCCGAAGCTTTCTTT. This encodes CASSHPGESEAFF.

This clone was seen just once. The chain has TRBV5-6 and TRBJ1-1, with D perhaps TRBD1 (5 bases). The CDR3 covers 16 residues. CDR1 is SGHDT and CDR2 is YYEEEE in the germline V gene. The germline V and J ends were trimmed by 0 bases and 0 bases, with 12 bases remaining between them. CDR3 protein: CASSLGAGQLNTEAFF. The CDR3 region has the DNA TGTGCCAGCAGCTTGGGGGCAGGACAATTGAACACTGAAGCTTTCTTT.

This clone occurred once. The chain couples TRBV6-2 or TRBV6-3 to TRBJ2-7, with TRBD2 as a possible D gene (6 bases). This CDR3 has 14 amino acids. V shed 4 bases and J shed 2 bases, with 12 bases lying between them. Germline loops: CDR1 MNHEY, CDR2 SVGEGT. The DNA for the CDR3 is TGTGCCAGCAGTTTAGGAGGGTATACCTACGAGCAGTACTTC. Protein: CASSLGGYTYEQYF.

This clone was counted between two and nine times. V gene TRBV19 combines with J gene TRBJ1-5, with 10 positions matching TRBD1. V lost 6 bases and J lost 6; bases outside the gene matches: 2. The CDR3 covers 13 residues. CDR1 is LNHDA, CDR2 SQIVND, per germline (reference sequence). The DNA for the CDR3 is TGTGCCAGTAGGACAGGGGGCCTTCAGCCCCAGCATTTT. Protein sequence: CASRTGGLQPQHF.

This chain connects TRBV29-1 to TRBJ1-3, with 7 positions matching TRBD1. This CDR3 contains 12 residues. From germline, CDR1 is SQVTM and CDR2 ANQGSEA. The trim removed 5 bases at V and 4 bases at J, leaving 2 bases unmatched. CDR3 region: CSVWTGGNTIYF. The CDR3, as DNA: TGCAGCGTTTGGACAGGCGGAAACACCATATATTTT.

The chain has TRBV6-4 and TRBJ1-1, with D tentatively TRBD1 (5 bases). CDR3 length equals 14 residues. Germline CDR1 reads MRHNA; CDR2 reads SNTAGT. V lost 5 bases and J lost 4, with 14 bases in between. As DNA, the CDR3 is TGTGCCAGCAGTTACAGGAGAGTTAGCACTGAAGCTTTCTTT. Translated: CASSYRRVSTEAFF.

The chain has TRBV30 and TRBJ1-5; D is unclear. The CDR3 runs 13 residues. V was shortened by 0 bases and J by 5 bases, with 8 bases between the two germline ends. CDR1 is GTSNPN, CDR2 SVGIG, per germline (reference sequence). The CDR3 spells CAWSVNRDQPQHF. CDR3 nucleotide sequence: TGTGCCTGGAGTGTAAATCGGGATCAGCCCCAGCATTTT.

The V and J genes are TRBV3-1 (or the pseudogene TRBV3-2) and TRBJ1-3; D unclear. This CDR3 spans 15 amino acids. CDR1 and CDR2 from the germline V gene are LGHDT and YNNKEL (reference sequence). V was pared by 0 bases and J by 1 base, with 7 bases between. This CDR3 is CASSQEAVSGNTIYF. CDR3 coding DNA: TGTGCCAGCAGCCAAGAAGCCGTATCTGGAAACACCATATATTTT.

This rearrangement joins TRBV5-6 to TRBJ1-1; D is unclear. Germline assignment: CDR1 SGHDT and CDR2 YYEEEE. This CDR3 is built from 16 residues. Trimming cost V 0 bases and J 4 bases, with 16 bases left between them. CDR3 sequence: CASSLGGGGLITEAFF. CDR3 in DNA: TGTGCCAGCAGCTTGGGGGGTGGAGGGCTGATCACTGAAGCTTTCTTT.

V and J are TRBV11-2 and TRBJ2-7; TRBD1 aligns across 7 bases. J gave up 0 bases and V 5 bases, and 19 bases lay outside the gene matches. Per germline, CDR1 SGHAT and CDR2 FQNNGV. The CDR3 runs 19 residues. In DNA form, the CDR3 reads TGTGCCAGCAGCCCGGGGATTGACAGGGCGGGCTGGAGCTCCTACGAGCAGTACTTC. Amino acids: CASSPGIDRAGWSSYEQYF.

The genes are TRBV6-6 and TRBJ1-1; TRBD1 aligns across 9 bases. The CDR3 length is 16 residues. V shed 0 bases, J shed 1 base, and the junction held 3 bases outside the gene matches. Germline CDR1 MNHNY, CDR2 SVGAGI (reference sequence). CDR3 nucleotides: TGTGCCAGCAGTTACTCGGGACAGGGCCCGAACACTGAAGCTTTCTTT. Its translation is CASSYSGQGPNTEAFF.

J is TRBJ1-4 and V is TRBV28; TRBD1 agrees at 7 bases. CDR3 length: 13 amino acids. The V and J ends lost 5 bases and 5 bases, in that order; junction bases with no gene match: 2. CDR1 is MDHEN, CDR2 SYDVKM, per germline. Written as DNA, the CDR3 is TGTGCCAGCAGTAAGGGGGCGAATGAAAAACTGTTTTTT. This codes for CASSKGANEKLFF.